One and the same sample provided the 11 T cell receptor beta chains below, sequenced in a study of tissue T cells after allogeneic stem cell transplantation. Time point noted: mouse harvest day 7 after allogeneic transplant. Mouse grafts combined 10^7 T-cell-depleted bone marrow cells with 10^6 splenic CD5+ T cells. TCRdb keeps only in-frame clones here, not all; method: immunoSEQ multiplex PCR. Of 6,500 to 9,000 clones detected, around 40% appear once; the ten largest clones hold 2.2%. Sequenced input: skin. Receptors originate from a female BALB/c mouse given C57BL/6 T cells with graft-versus-host disease after an allogeneic hematopoietic cell transplant.

About this clone itself: Genes here carry mouse names. The CDR3 goes on 1 residue after the read ends, and that part is filled in from the germline J gene. This chain connects TRBV12-2 to TRBJ1-3, with 7 bases that match TRBD1. The CDR3 length is 16 residues. V lost 2 bases to trimming and J lost 0 bases; unmatched junction nucleotides: 6. Germline-derived CDR1 and CDR2 are SGHLS and HYDKME. CDR3 DNA, as far as it was read: TGTGCCAGCTCTCCCGGGACAGTTAATTCTGGAAATACGCTCTAT. Residues: CASSPGTVNSGNTLY. In full, the CDR3 is CASSPGTVNSGNTLYF.

Worth noting for this clone: Any gene name here is a mouse gene name. The read ends 1 residue before the CDR3 terminus; that terminus is restored from the germline J gene. V is TRBV13-2 and J is TRBJ1-1, with D tentatively TRBD1 (5 bases). Trimming cost V 2 bases and J 1 base, with 6 bases left between them. The CDR3 has 13 amino acids. Germline V lookup: CDR1 NNHNN, CDR2 SYGAGS (reference sequence). CDR3 residues: CASGDQGNTEVFF. The covered CDR3 bases are TGTGCCAGCGGTGACCAGGGGAACACAGAAGTCTTC.

Regarding this clone: Gene names and germline refer to mouse. The CDR3 end falls 1 residue outside the read, so it is completed with the germline J gene. This chain connects TRBV3 to TRBJ2-1, with 9 bases matching TRBD2. This CDR3 contains 14 residues. In germline, CDR1 is SNHLY, CDR2 FYNGKV (reference sequence). The junction had 2 bases not matched to a gene; V was cut back by 5 bases and J by 3 bases. CDR3 in amino acids: CASSRTGAYAEQFF. The CDR3 bases that were read are TGTGCCAGCAGCCGGACTGGGGCCTATGCTGAGCAGTTC.

On this clone itself: Any gene name here is a mouse gene name. The read ends 1 residue early relative to the CDR3; the germline J gene fills the gap. The chain employs TRBV26 and TRBJ1-6; D is ambiguous. TRBJ1-6 qualifies as an ORF whose function is uncertain. The CDR3 sequence is 13 residues long. Germline CDR1 reads KGHPV; CDR2 reads FQNQEV (reference sequence). V lost 6 bases to trimming and J lost 5 bases, with 8 bases between them. The covered CDR3 bases are TGTGCCAGCAGGAGACAAAATAATTCGCCCCTCTAC. Its translation: CASRRQNNSPLY. The whole CDR3 sequence is CASRRQNNSPLYF.

This clone was observed a few times. These gene names are mouse names. The CDR3 is cut off 1 residue early in the read; its end comes from the germline J gene. J is TRBJ2-7 and V is TRBV13-1; 13 nucleotides match TRBD2. The CDR3 runs 13 residues. CDR1 is NSHNY and CDR2 is SYGAGN in the germline V gene. The ends lost 5 bases at V and 6 bases at J; junction bases unmatched: 2. The CDR3 bases that were read are TGTGCCAGCAGGGACTGGGGGGGCGGTGAACAGTAC. Its translation is CASRDWGGGEQY. The complete CDR3 sequence is CASRDWGGGEQYF.

With regard to this clone: Mouse germline and gene names are used. The read ends 1 residue shy of where the CDR3 ends; the end is completed using the germline J gene. The gene calls are TRBV5 and TRBJ2-1; 9 nucleotides align to TRBD1. The germline CDR1 and CDR2 sequences are LGHNA and YNLKQL (reference sequence). The trim removed 4 bases at V and 3 bases at J, leaving 10 bases unmatched. This CDR3 spans 17 amino acids. CDR3 sequence: CASSPNRGRRVYAEQFF. The covered CDR3 bases are TGTGCCAGCAGCCCAAACAGGGGGCGCCGGGTCTATGCTGAGCAGTTC.

With respect to this clone: Germline and genes: mouse. The read ends 1 residue shy of where the CDR3 ends; the end is completed using the germline J gene. The genes are TRBV22 and TRBJ1-5; the D segment call TRBD1 is taken from the table without a DNA check. TRBV22 is annotated as a pseudogene. CDR3 length equals 11 residues. The CDR3 bases that were read are TGTGCCAGCAAACAGAACCAGGCTCCGCTT. Translation gives CASKQNQAPL. The CDR3, in full, reads CASKQNQAPLF.

Regarding this clone: Mouse gene names and germline throughout. CDR3 in amino acids: CASSIPGKNTLYF. The CDR3 bases that were read are TGTGCCAGCAGTATCCCAGGGAAAAACACCTTGTAC. The chain carries TRBV19 and TRBJ2-4; D is perhaps TRBD1 (5 bases). Read data end 1 residue before the CDR3 end; the end is taken from the germline J gene. Looked up from germline, CDR1 is FNHDT and CDR2 is SITEND (reference sequence). Between the trimmed V and J ends, which lost 2 bases and 4 bases, there was a span of 8 bases. CDR3 length: 13 residues. The full variable domain, rest sourced from reference TRBV19 and TRBJ2-4, is GGIITQTPKFLIGQEGQKLTLKCQQNFNHDTMYWYRQDSGKGLRLIYYSITENDLQKGDLSEGYDASREKKSSFSLTVTSAQKNEMAVFLCASSIPGKNTLYFGAGTRLSVL.

Notes on this clone: Gene labels here are mouse ones. The read terminates 1 residue ahead of where the CDR3 ends, so the germline J gene completes it. This chain links TRBV1 with TRBJ2-2; 9 bases fit TRBD2. This CDR3 has 16 residues. V lost 3 bases to trimming and J lost 1 base; unmatched junction nucleotides: 3. Per the germline V gene, CDR1 is NSQYPW and CDR2 is LRSPGD (reference sequence). The part of the CDR3 DNA that was read is TGCACCTGCAGTGCTCGGACTGGGGAAAACACCGGGCAGCTCTAC. Translated: CTCSARTGENTGQLY. The full-length CDR3 reads as CTCSARTGENTGQLYF. Full variable domain (rest looked up from reference TRBV1 and TRBJ2-2): VTLLEQNPRWRLVPRGQAVNLRCILKNSQYPWMSWYQQDLQKQLQWLFTLRSPGDKEVKSLPGADYLATRVTDTELRLQVANMSQGRTLYCTCSARTGENTGQLYFGEGSKLTVL.

As to this clone: Any gene name here is a mouse gene name. The read halts 1 residue ahead of the CDR3 end, with the missing end drawn from the germline J gene. The V gene is TRBV13-3, the J gene TRBJ2-1; 12 bases line up with TRBD2. From germline, CDR1 is NNHDY and CDR2 SYVADS. J gave up 3 bases and V 3 bases, and 1 base lay outside the gene matches. The CDR3 totals 15 residues. The CDR3 region is CASSGTGGVYAEQFF. Partial CDR3 DNA: TGTGCCAGCAGTGGGACTGGGGGGGTCTATGCTGAGCAGTTC.

Remarks on this clone: The listed genes are named as in mouse. The CDR3 goes on 1 residue after the read ends, and that part is filled in from the germline J gene. The V gene is TRBV16, the J gene TRBJ2-1; perhaps D is TRBD1 or TRBD2 (6 bases each). This CDR3 has 13 residues. Trimming removed 6 bases from V and 4 bases from J, with 10 bases in between. From germline, CDR1 is SGHSA and CDR2 FRNQAP. CDR3 DNA, as far as it was read: TGTGCAAGCAGGGGGGCGCGATATGCTGAGCAGTTC. Amino acids: CASRGARYAEQF. The CDR3 in its entirety is CASRGARYAEQFF.